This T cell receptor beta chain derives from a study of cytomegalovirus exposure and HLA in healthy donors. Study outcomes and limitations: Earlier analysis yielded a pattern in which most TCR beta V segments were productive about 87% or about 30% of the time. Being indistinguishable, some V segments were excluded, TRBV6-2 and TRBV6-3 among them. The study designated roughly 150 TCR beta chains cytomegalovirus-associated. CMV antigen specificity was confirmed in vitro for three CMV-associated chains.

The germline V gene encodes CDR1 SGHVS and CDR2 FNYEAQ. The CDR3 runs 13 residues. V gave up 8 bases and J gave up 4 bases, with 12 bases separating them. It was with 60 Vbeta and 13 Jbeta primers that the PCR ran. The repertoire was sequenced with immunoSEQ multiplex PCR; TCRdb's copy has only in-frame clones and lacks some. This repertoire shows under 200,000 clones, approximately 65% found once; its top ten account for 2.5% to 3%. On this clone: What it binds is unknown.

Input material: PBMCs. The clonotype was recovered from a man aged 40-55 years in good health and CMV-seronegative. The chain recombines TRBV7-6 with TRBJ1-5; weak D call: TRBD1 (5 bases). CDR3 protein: CASGRAGNQPQHF. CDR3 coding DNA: TGTGCCAGCGGCAGGGCTGGGAATCAGCCCCAGCATTTT.